One sample yielded the 20 T cell receptor beta chains listed below, sequenced in a study of naive and memory T cell subsets (dated by TCRdb to the late 2010s). Study-wide conclusions, independent of this receptor: Naive repertoires, especially CD8, contained a few larger clonotypes, possibly memory cells re-expressing CD45RA.

Library generation was performed with UMI-ligation and nested PCR. Reads for this sample came from an Illumina MiSeq. An equimolar mix of two oligonucleotides covering both TRBC1 and TRBC2 was used as the beta constant-region primer. Four rounds of PCR were used to amplify ligated cDNA, with nested alpha and beta constant-region primers being used together with the SP2 primer. TCRdb ran its own pipeline on the public reads, namely fastp trimming at Q25 and MiXCR clone calling, and kept in-frame beta chains. Here each entry gathers all rows of one CDR3 protein and keeps the most common genes and DNA. The table for this sample lists about 90,000 distinct CDR3 sequences; around 11% of them were counted only once. The ten largest make up roughly 0.13% of the sample. Their specific antigens are unknown. Sequenced input: naive CD4+ T cells from blood. This specimen's cell subset or site label, per the study, means: naive T cells, CD45RA high CD27+. These receptors were taken from a human donor in good health.

A remark on this clonotype: With a much larger clone just one base away, this may be a read error. V and J are TRBV6-6 and TRBJ2-6; D is unclear. The CDR3 loop spans 15 amino acids. Deletions cut 7 bases from V and 0 bases from J, with 10 bases between. Germline V gene data show CDR1 as MNHNY and CDR2 as SVGAGI (reference sequence). The CDR3 loop reads CASNTTASGANVLTF. The CDR3 DNA sequence: TGTGCCAGCAATACTACAGCCTCTGGGGCCAACGTCCTGACTTTC.

This clonotype was seen a handful of times. This chain links TRBV4-3 with TRBJ2-1; no firm D call. The CDR3 sequence is 17 residues long. V was cut by 1 base and J by 0 bases, with 13 bases left in between. Germline V gene sequence: CDR1 LGHNA, CDR2 YSLEER. In DNA form, the CDR3 reads TGCGCCAGCAGCCAAGTGGATCTGCGGAGCTCCTACAATGAGCAGTTCTTC. It encodes CASSQVDLRSSYNEQFF.

To note about this clonotype: This may stem from a read error, because a much larger clone lies one nucleotide away. This rearrangement joins TRBV7-9 to TRBJ2-5; D unresolved. Trimming cost V 1 base and J 14 bases, with 14 bases left between them. This CDR3 is 12 amino acids long. Germline loops: CDR1 SEHNR, CDR2 FQNEAQ (reference sequence). The CDR3 sequence: CASSLEDGIPYF. CDR3 bases: TGTGCCAGCAGCTTAGAAGATGGCATACCTTACTTC.

This clonotype has ten or more counts. Compared with germline, one end of the junction differs, possibly owing to a read error. The CDR3 sequence is CASSESDRFCF. CDR3 DNA sequence: TGTGCCAGCAGTGAAAGCGATCGTTTCTGCTTC. The V gene is TRBV25-1, the J gene TRBJ2-5; unclear D gene. The CDR3 extends over 11 amino acids. Germline V CDR1 and CDR2: MGHDK, SYGVNS. The variable domain in full, with the rest retrieved from reference TRBV25-1 and TRBJ2-5, is EADIYQTPRYLVIGTGKKITLECSQTMGHDKMYWYQQDPGMELHLIHYSYGVNSTEKGDLSSESTVSRIRTEHFPLTLESARPSHTSQYLCASSESDRFCFGPGTRLLVL.

This clonotype has a handful of counts. This chain joins TRBV24-1 and TRBJ2-3; 10 bases match TRBD1. The CDR3 is made up of 17 amino acids. Germline V gives CDR1 KGHDR, CDR2 SFDVKD. The J segment lost 1 base and the V segment lost 6 bases, leaving 9 bases of the junction unmatched. The CDR3 loop is CATSTQPGTGGTDTQYF. In DNA, the CDR3 is TGTGCCACCAGTACCCAACCCGGGACAGGGGGCACAGATACGCAGTATTTT.

This clonotype was observed a few times. The gene calls are TRBV29-1 and TRBJ2-3, with D possibly matching TRBD2 (7 bases). There are 13 residues in the CDR3. V lost 5 bases to trimming and J lost 5 bases, with 14 bases between them. The germline gives CDR1 SQVTM, CDR2 ANQGSEA. The CDR3 protein is CSVLGGGGDTQYF. The CDR3 coding sequence is TGCAGCGTTCTTGGGGGCGGGGGAGATACGCAGTATTTT.

This chain links TRBV4-1 with TRBJ1-3, with 10 bases lining up with TRBD1. The CDR3 is made up of 19 amino acids. V was clipped by 1 base and J by 0 bases; unmatched bases: 9. From germline, CDR1 is MGHRA and CDR2 YSYEKL. The CDR3 DNA follows: TGCGCCAGCAGCCAAGTGGAGACAGGGGGCCGCGACTCTGGAAACACCATATATTTT. This gives the protein CASSQVETGGRDSGNTIYF.

This clonotype was counted at least ten times. V and J are TRBV7-2 and TRBJ2-7, with D possibly being TRBD2 (7 bases). V was clipped by 5 bases and J by 2 bases, with 13 bases between them. This CDR3 spans 14 amino acids. Germline V CDR1 and CDR2: SGHTA, FQGNSA. The DNA for the CDR3 is TGTGCCAGCAGCCTCGGAGGGGGGGCCTACGAGCAGTACTTC. Translating gives CASSLGGGAYEQYF.

The V and J genes are TRBV24-1 and TRBJ2-1, with TRBD1 identical over 10 bases. The junction had 7 bases not matched to a gene; V was cut back by 3 bases and J by 0 bases. CDR3 size: 18 residues. Germline V gene sequence: CDR1 KGHDR, CDR2 SFDVKD. As DNA, the CDR3 is TGTGCCACCAGTGATAGGACAGGGGGTCGGAGCTCCTACAATGAGCAGTTCTTC. It specifies CATSDRTGGRSSYNEQFF.

The table lists this clonotype with a few counts. This chain joins TRBV28 and TRBJ2-7, with 8 bases lining up with TRBD1. V dropped 5 bases and J dropped 2; count of bases not matched to a gene: 8. From germline, CDR1 is MDHEN and CDR2 SYDVKM. CDR3 length: 15 residues. CDR3 nucleotides: TGTGCCAGCAGTCCCAGACAGGGGATTGCCTACGAGCAGTACTTC. Translating it yields CASSPRQGIAYEQYF.

The chain carries TRBV7-3 and TRBJ2-3; TRBD2 agrees at 8 bases. The CDR3 runs to 14 residues. After removal of 8 bases from V and 6 bases from J, the junction contained 10 bases not matched to a gene. Germline values: CDR1 SGHTA, CDR2 FQGTGA. CDR3 nucleotides: TGTGCCAGCGGCCCGGGGGGGGCATTGGATACGCAGTATTTT. Protein sequence: CASGPGGALDTQYF.

This clonotype was detected only a few times. This rearrangement joins TRBV29-1 to TRBJ2-2; possibly TRBD2 for D (6 bases). The CDR3 runs 17 residues. Germline V CDR1 and CDR2: SQVTM, ANQGSEA. V shed 5 bases and J shed 7 bases, with 26 bases lying between them. The CDR3 reads CSVSTGAGLRAIGELFF. The CDR3, as DNA: TGCAGCGTTTCCACGGGAGCAGGGTTACGGGCGATCGGGGAGCTGTTTTTT.

V is TRBV7-2 and J is TRBJ2-3; 10 bases are a match to TRBD2. Germline V gives CDR1 SGHTA, CDR2 FQGNSA. This CDR3 has 14 residues. V shed 7 bases, J shed 3 bases, and the junction held 4 bases outside the gene matches. The CDR3 loop reads CASKLAGSTDTQYF. The DNA for the CDR3 is TGTGCCAGCAAACTAGCGGGGAGTACAGATACGCAGTATTTT. The full variable domain, in which reference TRBV7-2 and TRBJ2-3 provide the parts outside the CDR3, is GAGVSQSPSNKVTEKGKDVELRCDPISGHTALYWYRQSLGQGLEFLIYFQGNSAPDKSGLPSDRFSAERTGGSVSTLTIQRTQQEDSAVYLCASKLAGSTDTQYFGPGTRLTVL.

This clonotype was recorded many times. V gene TRBV2 combines with J gene TRBJ2-2; D unresolved. The V end was cut by 3 bases, the J end by 3 bases, with 5 bases between. CDR1 SNHLY and CDR2 FYNNEI come from the germline V gene. This CDR3 region has 13 residues. In DNA, the CDR3 is TGTGCCAGCAGTGAGACGTACACCGGGGAGCTGTTTTTT. Translating it yields CASSETYTGELFF.

The sample holds a few counts of this clonotype. The chain is built from TRBV4-2 and TRBJ2-3; D uncertain. Germline V gives CDR1 LGHNA, CDR2 YNFKEQ. This CDR3 contains 13 residues. Trimming shortened V by 1 base and J by 2 bases, and 4 bases separated the two germline ends. The CDR3 DNA is TGTGCCAGCAGCCAAGCCAACACAGATACGCAGTATTTT. Protein: CASSQANTDTQYF.

This chain uses TRBV4-2 with TRBJ1-2; D is possibly TRBD1 (5 bases). Trimming stripped 4 bases from V and 0 bases from J, with 12 bases between. The CDR3 spans 15 residues. Germline CDR1 LGHNA, CDR2 YNFKEQ. The CDR3 sequence: CASSPTDSTNYGYTF. The CDR3 DNA reads TGTGCCAGCAGCCCAACCGACAGCACTAACTATGGCTACACCTTC.

This clonotype occurred a few times. The chain employs TRBV7-9 and TRBJ1-1; D remains unclear. The germline V gene has CDR1 SEHNR and CDR2 FQNEAQ (reference sequence). The CDR3 length is 12 residues. The ends were cut back, 2 bases at V and 3 bases at J, with 4 bases in the middle. The CDR3 is CASSLSDTEAFF. The CDR3 DNA is TGTGCCAGCAGCTTATCCGACACTGAAGCTTTCTTT. The whole variable domain, remainder taken from reference TRBV7-9 and TRBJ1-1, is DTGVSQNPRHKITKRGQNVTFRCDPISEHNRLYWYRQTLGQGPEFLTYFQNEAQLEKSRLLSDRFSAERPKGSFSTLEIQRTEQGDSAMYLCASSLSDTEAFFGQGTRLTVV.

This clonotype has only a few counts. The V gene is TRBV12-1, the J gene TRBJ2-3; TRBD1, as called in the table, went unchecked against the DNA. TRBV12-1 is shown as a pseudogene. CDR3 length equals 15 residues. CDR3 bases: TGTGCCAGCCCCATCGAGTGGGGCCGCACAGATACGCAGTATTTT. Translating gives CASPIEWGRTDTQYF.

The table lists this clonotype with a few counts. The chain joins TRBV7-2 to TRBJ2-7, with D unclear. The CDR3 length is 11 residues. With 1 base removed from V and 5 bases from J, the gap between germline ends came to 3 bases. Germline values: CDR1 SGHTA, CDR2 FQGNSA. CDR3 sequence (DNA): TGTGCCAGCAGCTTAGTTAACGAGCAGTACTTC. This translates into CASSLVNEQYF.

This clonotype has ten or more counts. The CDR3 DNA sequence: TGTGCCAGCAGCTTAGCGCGAGGCGCCATGAACACTGAAGCTTTCTTT. Translating it yields CASSLARGAMNTEAFF. This sequence joins TRBV7-2 and TRBJ1-1; D remains unclear. The CDR3 is 16 amino acids. The V end was cut by 0 bases, the J end by 0 bases, with 11 bases between. Germline V CDR1 and CDR2: SGHTA, FQGNSA.